Described below is a single T cell receptor beta chain sequence and its context. An end of the junction does not agree with germline; a read error may underlie this. The protocol was immunoSEQ multiplex PCR, while the TCRdb copy is restricted to in-frame clones and leaves out a portion. The repertoire has about 250,000 clones, about 89% of them found once; the top ten carry around 1.5%. This entry comes from a study of blood T cell repertoires in COVID-19. The CDR3 length is 17 residues. Germline V lookup: CDR1 MNHEY, CDR2 SVGEGT. The chain combines TRBV6-2 or TRBV6-3 with TRBJ1-1; 9 nucleotides match TRBD1. The sample consisted of peripheral blood. The TCR originated in a woman aged 55-70 years who had recovered from COVID-19. CDR3: CASSPTGTGMLKTEAFF. The CDR3 bases are TGTGCCAGCAGTCCAACCGGGACAGGGATGTTGAAGACTGAAGCTTTCTTT.